This T cell receptor (beta chain) was recovered during a study of neurological immune-mediated disorders. Study-wide findings and caveats: Sharing of CDR3 amino acid sequences among expanded clones across subjects was absent, suggesting private repertoires in all groups.

Each sequencing run yielded over 170 million TCR-beta sequences from 15-18 subjects. A single record per CDR3 protein comes from TCRdb applying MiXCR to the 5' RACE reads. The table includes 95,000 to 150,000 distinct CDR3 sequences, about 3.4% detected once. CDR3 length equals 13 residues. Germline lookup yields CDR1 SQVTM and CDR2 ANQGSEA. V gave up 4 bases and J gave up 9 bases; unmatched junction bases: 4. Concerning this clonotype: Its antigen is still unknown.

V usage is TRBV29-1 and J usage is TRBJ2-1; TRBD2 aligns across 12 bases. This TCR derives from a woman younger than 45 with multiple sclerosis. Sequencing was done on a sample of PBMCs. The DNA for the CDR3 is TGCAGCGTTGGACTAGCGGGAGTCGGTGAGCAGTTCTTC. It encodes CSVGLAGVGEQFF.